These 9 T cell receptor beta chains originate from one sample sequenced in a study of cytomegalovirus exposure and HLA in healthy donors. PCR involved 60 Vbeta and 13 Jbeta primers. Assay: immunoSEQ multiplex PCR; the TCRdb copy retains only in-frame clones and omits some. The data contain 100,000 to 150,000 clones, over 70% of them seen just once; the ten biggest clones take up more than 3.5%. The sample comprised PBMCs. These receptors were taken from a man in his forties in good health and CMV-seropositive.

This chain connects TRBV6-5 to TRBJ2-7, with D possibly matching TRBD2 (5 bases). Germline V gives CDR1 MNHEY, CDR2 SVGAGI. The CDR3 has 13 residues. Trimming took off 5 bases at V and 3 bases at J, with 11 bases between the two ends. CDR3 DNA: TGTGCCAGCAGTCGAGGGAAAAACTACGAGCAGTACTTC. The encoded protein is CASSRGKNYEQYF.

The gene calls are TRBV29-1 and TRBJ2-3, with 7 bases identical to TRBD2. The CDR3 is 13 amino acids. In germline, CDR1 is SQVTM, CDR2 ANQGSEA. The ends lost 4 bases at V and 6 bases at J; junction bases unmatched: 7. This CDR3 reads CSVGGGVIDTQYF. The CDR3 DNA is TGCAGCGTTGGTGGGGGGGTAATTGATACGCAGTATTTT.

The V and J genes are TRBV6-6 and TRBJ1-2; possibly TRBD1 for D (5 bases). The germline V and J ends were trimmed by 7 bases and 8 bases, with 20 bases remaining between them. CDR1 and CDR2 from the germline V gene are MNHNY and SVGAGI (reference sequence). CDR3 length: 14 amino acids. This CDR3 is CASTRGVKAGGYTF. The CDR3 DNA is TGTGCCAGCACTCGGGGGGTGAAGGCGGGCGGCTACACCTTC.

This clone was observed a handful of times. The chain's CDR3 is CATSGEGVGAKNIQYF. CDR3 nucleotide sequence: TGTGCCACATCGGGAGAGGGAGTGGGAGCCAAAAACATTCAGTACTTC. The rearrangement uses TRBV28 and TRBJ2-4; tentatively, D is TRBD2 (6 bases). Germline values: CDR1 MDHEN, CDR2 SYDVKM. Trimming removed 10 bases at V and 0 bases at J, with 19 bases between. The CDR3 length is 16 residues.

This rearrangement joins TRBV25-1 to TRBJ2-1, with 14 bases identical to TRBD2. The V and J ends lost 7 bases and 9 bases, in that order; junction bases with no gene match: 11. This CDR3 is built from 16 residues. Germline CDR1 MGHDK, CDR2 SYGVNS. CDR3 amino acids: CASMVGTSGSIGEQFF. The CDR3 bases are TGTGCCAGCATGGTAGGGACTAGCGGGAGTATAGGTGAGCAGTTCTTC.

This rearrangement joins TRBV15 to TRBJ1-4; weak D call: TRBD1 (5 bases). The germline V gene encodes CDR1 LNHNV and CDR2 YYDKDF (reference sequence). The length of the CDR3 is 15 residues. The ends were cut back, 8 bases at V and 4 bases at J, with 17 bases in the middle. CDR3 residues: CATGAAGNINEKLFF. For the CDR3, the DNA is TGTGCCACCGGGGCCGCGGGGAATATTAATGAAAAACTGTTTTTT. Using reference TRBV15 and TRBJ1-4 for the parts outside the CDR3, the full variable domain is DAMVIQNPRYQVTQFGKPVTLSCSQTLNHNVMYWYQQKSSQAPKLLFHYYDKDFNNEADTPDNFQSRRPNTSFCFLDIRSPGLGDTAMYLCATGAAGNINEKLFFGSGTQLSVL.

Remarks on this clone: Other DNA sequences in this specimen translate into the identical CDR3. Written as DNA, the CDR3 is TGTGCCAGCAGCGTTCAGGGGGCCGAAGAGACCCAGTACTTC. It specifies CASSVQGAEETQYF. The chain carries TRBV9 and TRBJ2-5; 8 bases line up with TRBD1. CDR1 SGDLS and CDR2 YYNGEE come from the germline V gene. CDR3 size: 14 residues. The junction had 3 bases not matched to a gene; V was cut back by 2 bases and J by 3 bases.

The rearrangement links TRBV4-1 to TRBJ1-2; D is perhaps TRBD1 (6 bases). The V and J ends lost 0 bases and 2 bases respectively, with 19 bases between them. CDR3 length: 18 residues. Germline CDR1 reads MGHRA; CDR2 reads YSYEKL. The CDR3 nucleotides are TGCGCCAGCAGCCAAGATCGGGCAAACAGGGCGAGAAACTATGGCTACACCTTC. Its translation: CASSQDRANRARNYGYTF.

The chain has TRBV27 and TRBJ2-3; 16 positions match TRBD2. The germline gives CDR1 MNHEY, CDR2 SMNVEV (reference sequence). CDR3 length equals 18 residues. With V trimmed by 8 bases and J by 3 bases, 11 bases remained unmatched. The CDR3 DNA is TGTGCCAGCGGCAAACCCCGGGGACTAGCGGGAGGGACAGATACGCAGTATTTT. Translating it yields CASGKPRGLAGGTDTQYF.